This T cell receptor (beta chain) was identified in a study of T cell clonotyping in hematopoietic cell transplantation. Study-level results: Recipient TCR diversity dropped after transplant; expanded clonotypes rose from day 30 to 180. Broader posttransplant TCR repertoire diversity was predicted by graft donor and pretransplant recipient Inverse Simpson Index values.

Profiled with immunoSEQ multiplex PCR; TCRdb holds only in-frame clones, not every one. The profile shows fewer than 80,000 clones, 94% of them singletons. The CDR3 totals 13 residues. Looked up from germline, CDR1 is SGHRS and CDR2 is YFSETQ. The V end was cut by 2 bases, the J end by 2 bases, with 7 bases between. This clone was seen just once. Antigen unknown. The sequence derives from a man aged 45-65 years in good health. Some clones in this sample may be carry-over from other donors' samples. The specimen was peripheral blood mononuclear cells. This chain uses TRBV5-1 with TRBJ1-2; D gene uncertain. This CDR3 reads CASSFGKNYGYTF. The CDR3 region has the DNA TGCGCCAGCAGCTTCGGTAAGAACTATGGCTACACCTTC.